The clone carrying this T cell receptor beta chain was found a few times. The study ran its PCR with 60 Vbeta and 13 Jbeta primers. This table comes from immunoSEQ multiplex PCR, and its TCRdb copy is limited to in-frame clones, with some not included. This table has 130,000 to 150,000 clones, roughly 10% appearing once. This entry belongs to a study of cytomegalovirus exposure and HLA in healthy donors. Looked up from germline, CDR1 is MNHNS and CDR2 is SASEGT. This CDR3 region has 14 residues. The V end was cut by 4 bases, the J end by 2 bases, with 12 bases between. Material: PBMCs. The sequence derives from a male donor in good health and CMV-seronegative. This chain connects TRBV6-1 to TRBJ2-7; D perhaps matches TRBD2 (6 bases). CDR3 in DNA: TGTGCCAGCAGTGTTACCAGGGAGGCCTACGAGCAGTACTTC. This sequence encodes CASSVTREAYEQYF.